The rows below give T cell receptor beta chains drawn from one sample of a study of monozygotic twins with inflammatory bowel disease. TCRdb reprocessed the 5' RACE reads; each CDR3 protein has one entry and no DNA is given. This table holds around 220,000 distinct CDR3 sequences. Sequencing was done on a sample of blood. The receptors originated from a human donor with ulcerative colitis or Crohn's disease, or a healthy co-twin of an affected twin (not recorded which). Both conserved end residues are part of each CDR3.

CASSMIGFTSNTEAFF TRBJ1-1 16 TRBV19
CASGQGTGRPQHF TRBJ1-5 13 TRBV6-1
CSAPRGRPQGEQYF TRBJ2-7 14 TRBV20-1
CASTQGQGGEQYF TRBJ2-7 13 TRBV28
CASSLEHGELFF TRBJ2-2 12 TRBV7-7
CSASGDRGTYEQYF TRBJ2-7 14 TRBV20-1
CSVERVGNTEAFF TRBJ1-1 13 TRBV29-1
CASVAIAGQNNEQFF TRBJ2-1 15 TRBV28
CASNGVGTEAFF TRBJ1-1 12 TRBV6-6
CASSRRGTDETQYF TRBJ2-5 14 TRBV5-6
CASSNQPAHYGYTF TRBJ1-2 14 TRBV2
CSVVEGSGLGGTGELFF TRBJ2-2 17 TRBV29-1
CATGLAGGTDGELFF TRBJ2-2 15 TRBV6-1
CAISESSGGAGAYEQYF TRBJ2-7 17 TRBV10-3
CASSQETGTGYGYTF TRBJ1-2 15 TRBV4-3
CASMNGDSLVETQYF TRBJ2-5 15 TRBV7-8
CASSAASQGAEQYF TRBJ2-7 14 TRBV9
CASSPGLAYNEQFF TRBJ2-1 14 TRBV5-1
CASSVERGVWGAGELFF TRBJ2-2 17 TRBV9
CASSQDLASGSTDTQYF TRBJ2-3 17 TRBV4-3
CASASGGADTDTQYF TRBJ2-3 15 TRBV5-1
CASSSNRGDEQFF TRBJ2-1 13 TRBV7-6
CASSPIAGDSTDTQYF TRBJ2-3 16 TRBV7-9
CSARDQGRDRNQPQHF TRBJ1-5 16 TRBV20-1
CASSLRGQAHEQFF TRBJ2-1 14 TRBV5-1
CASSTDRADYYNEQFF TRBJ2-1 16 TRBV7-6
CASSPGNTGNEQYF TRBJ2-7 14 TRBV7-9
CASSLAGTPSSGNTIYF TRBJ1-3 17 TRBV7-2
CASSFGGWSTDTHYF TRBJ2-3 15 TRBV5-1
CASSLIGTPNEQYF TRBJ2-7 14 TRBV6-2/TRBV6-3
CASRPNGDSPLHF TRBJ1-6 13 TRBV7-6
CASSLGQGNSEKLFF TRBJ1-4 15 TRBV7-9
CASSYSSHYNSPLHF TRBJ1-6 15 TRBV6-5
CASSLGQLLETQYF TRBJ2-5 14 TRBV5-1
CSARDEPPRPQETQYF TRBJ2-5 16 TRBV20-1
CASSLRGPRVDRQYF TRBJ2-7 15 TRBV28
CASSPPASGFSTEAFF TRBJ1-1 16 TRBV18
CSASGDSGEQFF TRBJ2-1 12 TRBV20-1
CASYNGFASGYTF TRBJ1-2 13 TRBV25-1
CASSLEAYRGTDTQYF TRBJ2-3 16 TRBV5-1
CASSPQGAGNYGYTF TRBJ1-2 15 TRBV7-2
CASSPLALSTQGTDTQYF TRBJ2-3 18 TRBV18
CASSRGQGVYEQYF TRBJ2-7 14 TRBV6-6
CSARGLGQSPSTDTQYF TRBJ2-3 17 TRBV20-1
CASSGRTSFSSYNEQFF TRBJ2-1 17 TRBV7-6
CSAGPAGTDTQYF TRBJ2-3 13 TRBV20-1
CASSSTSGRVYNEQFF TRBJ2-1 16 TRBV12-3/TRBV12-4
CAISPGTSVTYEQYF TRBJ2-7 15 TRBV10-3
CASSPSGAPETQYF TRBJ2-5 14 TRBV18
CASSLYSGGIETQYF TRBJ2-5 15 TRBV12-3/TRBV12-4
CASSQDPGAAYGYTF TRBJ1-2 15 TRBV14
CASRKEAKNMQYF TRBJ2-4 13 TRBV12-3/TRBV12-4
CAWSVPLAVYEQYF TRBJ2-7 14 TRBV30
CSVNRGDYGYTF TRBJ1-2 12 TRBV29-1
CASSRSALDRAATEAFF TRBJ1-1 17 TRBV18
CASSLKAGNTGELFF TRBJ2-2 15 TRBV7-2
CASSLEAAVSTDTQYF TRBJ2-3 16 TRBV5-1